The 6 T cell receptor beta chains below come from one sample, sequenced in a study of T cells after yellow fever vaccination. TCRdb passed the 5' RACE reads through MiXCR, listing each CDR3 protein once. Here the sample spans more than 120,000 distinct CDR3 sequences, 7.7% being singletons. Here the sequenced sample was CD4+ T cells sorted from PBMCs, taken 5 days after the yellow fever booster vaccination. These receptors were taken from a man aged 25 to 40 who received the YFV17D yellow fever vaccine.

On this clonotype: This may be a read error, as it is one base from a much larger clone. V is TRBV24-1 and J is TRBJ1-6; unclear D gene. This CDR3 region has 13 residues. The germline gives CDR1 KGHDR, CDR2 SFDVKD. The CDR3 here is CTTSEAGNSPLHF. Written as DNA, the CDR3 is TGTACCACCAGTGAGGCGGGGAATTCACCCCTCCACTTT.

The rearrangement joins TRBV20-1 to TRBJ2-5, with D perhaps TRBD1 or TRBD2 (5 bases each). Per germline, CDR1 DFQATT and CDR2 SNEGSKA (reference sequence). Trimming cost V 1 base and J 5 bases, with 14 bases left between them. CDR3 size: 14 residues. The chain's CDR3 is CSARGAIEGETQYF. DNA for the CDR3: TGCAGTGCTAGAGGGGCCATCGAGGGGGAGACCCAGTACTTC.

The genes are TRBV20-1 and TRBJ2-3; D not certain. CDR1 and CDR2 (germline): DFQATT, SNEGSKA (reference sequence). The CDR3 loop spans 13 amino acids. V was cut by 6 bases and J by 6 bases, with 16 bases left in between. CDR3 region: CSAPTPGQDTQYF. In DNA form, the CDR3 reads TGCAGTGCCCCTACACCCGGTCAGGATACGCAGTATTTT.

This clonotype was detected many times. The rearrangement uses TRBV10-3 and TRBJ1-5, with 7 bases aligning to TRBD1. Trimming cost V 2 bases and J 4 bases; bases outside gene matches: 2. CDR1 and CDR2 (germline): ENHRY, SYGVKD. The CDR3 covers 14 residues. CDR3 in amino acids: CAISEDRVNQPQHF. CDR3 nucleotide sequence: TGTGCCATCAGTGAGGACAGGGTAAATCAGCCCCAGCATTTT.

The table lists this clonotype with many counts. The chain carries TRBV20-1 and TRBJ2-7; no clear D gene. The CDR3 is 13 amino acids. The germline V gene encodes CDR1 DFQATT and CDR2 SNEGSKA (reference sequence). V was shortened by 5 bases and J by 3 bases, with 14 bases between the two germline ends. Here the CDR3 DNA reads TGCAGTGCTCAACTCCTACGAAGCTACGAGCAGTACTTC. This encodes CSAQLLRSYEQYF.

The sample holds many counts of this clonotype. This chain links TRBV4-3 with TRBJ2-1, with 10 bases fitting TRBD2. CDR1 and CDR2 (germline): LGHNA, YSLEER. The CDR3 is 18 amino acids. Unmatched junction bases numbered 5, after V lost 0 bases and J lost 0 bases. CDR3 sequence: CASSQDSAGGNSYNEQFF. The CDR3 DNA is TGCGCCAGCAGCCAAGACTCAGCGGGAGGGAACTCCTACAATGAGCAGTTCTTC.